One sample yielded the 9 T cell receptor beta chains listed below, sequenced in a study of blood T cell repertoires in COVID-19. Some clones are missing from TCRdb's copy, which holds only in-frame ones; the method was immunoSEQ multiplex PCR. The table lists about 220,000 clones, 70% to 90% of them singletons. The material sequenced was PBMCs or T cells enriched from blood (not recorded which). These receptors came from a woman aged 40-49 years with acute COVID-19.

The J gene is TRBJ1-3, the V gene TRBV5-1; the D gene is possibly TRBD1 (6 bases). V was cut by 4 bases and J by 0 bases, with 17 bases left in between. The CDR3 sequence is 17 residues long. CDR1 and CDR2 from the germline V gene are SGHRS and YFSETQ. CDR3 in DNA: TGCGCCAGCAGCCCATCCCGCGACAGGTTCTCTGGAAACACCATATATTTT. Protein: CASSPSRDRFSGNTIYF.

V gene TRBV28 combines with J gene TRBJ2-7; perhaps TRBD1 as D (6 bases). The CDR3 consists of 16 residues. Deletions cut 4 bases from V and 0 bases from J, with 16 bases between. CDR1 is MDHEN, CDR2 SYDVKM, per germline. The CDR3 region has the DNA TGTGCCAGCAGTTCCCAGGACAGCAAGAACTCCTACGAGCAGTACGTC. Protein: CASSSQDSKNSYEQYV.

This clone was detected once. V usage is TRBV15 and J usage is TRBJ2-5; possibly TRBD1 for D (5 bases). The CDR3 is 14 residues long. V lost 2 bases and J lost 5, with 12 bases in between. CDR1 and CDR2 from the germline V gene are LNHNV and YYDKDF (reference sequence). CDR3 sequence: CATSRPGSRETQYF. CDR3 sequence (DNA): TGTGCCACCAGCAGACCAGGGTCCCGCGAGACCCAGTACTTC.

The genes are TRBV6-5 and TRBJ2-7; the match to TRBD1 covers 9 bases. CDR3 size: 14 residues. Germline V gene sequence: CDR1 MNHEY, CDR2 SVGAGI. J gave up 1 base and V 7 bases, and 5 bases lay outside the gene matches. CDR3 residues: CASTGTGPSYEQYF. DNA of the CDR3: TGTGCCAGCACCGGGACAGGGCCGTCCTACGAGCAGTACTTC.

CDR3 region: CASSITGVVYEQYF. The CDR3 DNA reads as TGTGCCAGCAGCATCACAGGGGTCGTCTACGAGCAGTACTTC. The chain links TRBV27 to TRBJ2-7; TRBD1 agrees at 7 bases. V lost 6 bases to trimming and J lost 3 bases; unmatched junction nucleotides: 8. CDR1 and CDR2 from the germline V gene are MNHEY and SMNVEV (reference sequence). CDR3 length equals 14 residues.

CDR3 loop: CASSPTGGNQPQHF. DNA of the CDR3: TGCGCCAGCAGCCCCACAGGGGGGAACCAGCCCCAGCATTTT. The chain recombines TRBV4-1 with TRBJ1-5; 8 bases match TRBD1. The CDR3 consists of 14 residues. Germline assignment: CDR1 MGHRA and CDR2 YSYEKL. The ends lost 4 bases at V and 7 bases at J; junction bases unmatched: 6.

V usage is TRBV7-8 and J usage is TRBJ2-7; 8 bases align to TRBD2. CDR3 length: 17 amino acids. Germline V gene lookup returns CDR1 SGHVS and CDR2 FQNEAQ. V gave up 5 bases and J gave up 3 bases; unmatched junction bases: 15. The CDR3 DNA reads TGTGCCAGCAGCCTTCGGACTAGCCCTACGGTATTCTACGAGCAGTACGTC. This codes for CASSLRTSPTVFYEQYV.

The rearrangement joins TRBV21-1 to TRBJ1-2; whether TRBD1, the table's D call, matches the DNA was not checked. TRBV21-1 represents a pseudogene. The CDR3 loop spans 16 amino acids. The CDR3 nucleotides read TGTGCCAGCAGCAAAGTTGTTTCGGGACAGGGGGCCGGCTACACCTTC. Translating it yields CASSKVVSGQGAGYTF.

The chain recombines TRBV5-1 with TRBJ2-7; 9 nucleotides agree with TRBD2. V lost 4 bases and J lost 4; bases outside the gene matches: 6. Looked up from germline, CDR1 is SGHRS and CDR2 is YFSETQ. CDR3 length: 14 amino acids. CDR3 region: CASSTVAGVYEQYF. CDR3 nucleotide sequence: TGCGCCAGCAGCACCGTAGCGGGGGTTTACGAGCAGTACTTC.